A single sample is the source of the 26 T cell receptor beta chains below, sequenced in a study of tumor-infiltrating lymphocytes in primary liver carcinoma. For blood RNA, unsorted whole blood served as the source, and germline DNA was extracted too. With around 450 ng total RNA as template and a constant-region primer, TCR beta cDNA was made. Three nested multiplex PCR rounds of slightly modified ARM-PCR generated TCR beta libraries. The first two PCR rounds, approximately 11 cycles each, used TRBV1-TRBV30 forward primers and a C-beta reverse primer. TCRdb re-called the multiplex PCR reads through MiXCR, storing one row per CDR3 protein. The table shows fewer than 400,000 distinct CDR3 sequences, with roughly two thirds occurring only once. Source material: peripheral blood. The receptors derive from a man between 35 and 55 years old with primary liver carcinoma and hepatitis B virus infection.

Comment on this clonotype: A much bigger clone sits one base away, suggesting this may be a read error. The chain's CDR3 is CASSSVIGTPEAFF. In DNA, the CDR3 is TGTGCCAGCAGCTCAGTCATCGGGACACCTGAAGCTTTCTTT. The chain links TRBV6-2 or TRBV6-3 to TRBJ1-1, with TRBD1 as a possible D gene (6 bases). V was clipped by 6 bases and J by 6 bases, with 17 bases between them. There are 14 residues in the CDR3. From germline, CDR1 is MNHEY and CDR2 SVGEGT.

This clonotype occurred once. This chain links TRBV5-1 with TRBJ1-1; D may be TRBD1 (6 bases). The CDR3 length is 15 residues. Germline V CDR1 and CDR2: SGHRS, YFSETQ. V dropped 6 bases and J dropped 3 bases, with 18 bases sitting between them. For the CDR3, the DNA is TGCGCCAGCATCCACGGACAGTATGGCGACACTGAAGCTTTCTTT. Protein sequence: CASIHGQYGDTEAFF.

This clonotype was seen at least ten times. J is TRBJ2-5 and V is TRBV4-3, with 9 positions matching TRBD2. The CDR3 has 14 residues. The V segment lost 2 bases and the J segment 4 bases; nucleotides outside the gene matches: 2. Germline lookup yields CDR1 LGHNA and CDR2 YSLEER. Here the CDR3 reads CASSQTTSGETQYF. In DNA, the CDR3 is TGCGCCAGCAGCCAAACGACTAGCGGAGAGACCCAGTACTTC.

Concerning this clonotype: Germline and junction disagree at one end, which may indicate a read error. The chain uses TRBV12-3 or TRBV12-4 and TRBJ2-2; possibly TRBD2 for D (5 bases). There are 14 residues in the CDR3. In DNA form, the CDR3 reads TGTGCCAGCAGCCACAAAAGGGATATAAGGGAGCTGTTATTT. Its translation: CASSHKRDIRELLF.

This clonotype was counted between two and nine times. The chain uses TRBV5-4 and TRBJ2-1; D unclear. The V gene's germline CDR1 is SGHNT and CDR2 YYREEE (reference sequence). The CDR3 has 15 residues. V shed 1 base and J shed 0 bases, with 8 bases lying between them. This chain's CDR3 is CASSLRLFSYNEQFF. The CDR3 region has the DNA TGTGCCAGCAGCTTGAGGTTGTTCTCCTACAATGAGCAGTTCTTC.

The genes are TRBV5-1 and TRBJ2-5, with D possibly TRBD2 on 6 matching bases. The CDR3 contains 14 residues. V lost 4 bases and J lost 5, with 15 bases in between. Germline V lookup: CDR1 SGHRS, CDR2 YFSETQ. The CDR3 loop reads CASSAAEGAETQYF. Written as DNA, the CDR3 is TGCGCCAGCAGCGCAGCGGAGGGAGCTGAGACCCAGTACTTC.

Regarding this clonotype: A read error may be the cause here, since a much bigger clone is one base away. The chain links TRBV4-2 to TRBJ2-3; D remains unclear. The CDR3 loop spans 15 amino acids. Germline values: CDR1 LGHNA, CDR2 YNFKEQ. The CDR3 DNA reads TGCCCCAGCAGCCAAGATGCAATAGTCACAGATACGCAGTATTTT. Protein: CPSSQDAIVTDTQYF.

The CDR3 region has the DNA TGTGCCAGCAGCCCGGGACGGAACTCCTACAATGAGCAGTTCTTC. Translated: CASSPGRNSYNEQFF. The chain has TRBV7-3 and TRBJ2-1; D could derive from TRBD1 or TRBD2 (5 bases each). With 5 bases removed from V and 0 bases from J, the gap between germline ends came to 11 bases. Germline loops: CDR1 SGHTA, CDR2 FQGTGA. This CDR3 is built from 15 residues.

CDR3 bases: TGTGCCAGCAGCCGGACTAGCGGGAGAGATGAGCAGTTCTTC. Its protein product is CASSRTSGRDEQFF. This sequence joins TRBV5-5 and TRBJ2-1; 13 positions match TRBD2. This CDR3 comprises 14 residues. From germline, CDR1 is SGHKS and CDR2 YYEKEE (reference sequence). The junction had 3 bases not matched to a gene; V was cut back by 4 bases and J by 8 bases.

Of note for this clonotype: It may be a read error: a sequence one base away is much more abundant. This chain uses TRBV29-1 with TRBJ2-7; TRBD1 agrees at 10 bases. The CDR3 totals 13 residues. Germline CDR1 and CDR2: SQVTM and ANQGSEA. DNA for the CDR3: TGCAGCGTCGGACAGGGGGTGTCCTACGAGCAGTGCTTC. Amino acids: CSVGQGVSYEQCF.

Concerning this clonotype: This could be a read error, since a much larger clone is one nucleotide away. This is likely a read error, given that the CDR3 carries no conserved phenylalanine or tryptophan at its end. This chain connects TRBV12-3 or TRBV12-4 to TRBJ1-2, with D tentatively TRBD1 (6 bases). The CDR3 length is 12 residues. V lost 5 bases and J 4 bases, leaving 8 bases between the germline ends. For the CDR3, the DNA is TGTGCCAGCAGTCAGGGGATCTATGGCTACACCTGC. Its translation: CASSQGIYGYTC.

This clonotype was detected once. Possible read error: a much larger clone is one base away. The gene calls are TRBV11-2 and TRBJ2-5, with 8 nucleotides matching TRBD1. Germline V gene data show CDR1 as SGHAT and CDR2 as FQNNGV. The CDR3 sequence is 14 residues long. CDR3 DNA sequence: TGTACCAGCAGCCCTACAGGGGGGAAAGAGACCCAGTACTTC. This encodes CTSSPTGGKETQYF.

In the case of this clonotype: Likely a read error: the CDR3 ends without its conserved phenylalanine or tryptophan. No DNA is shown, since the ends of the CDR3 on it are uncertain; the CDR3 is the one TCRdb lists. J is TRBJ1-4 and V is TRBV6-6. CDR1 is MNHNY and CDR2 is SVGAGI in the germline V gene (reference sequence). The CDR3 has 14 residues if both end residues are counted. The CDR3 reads CASSYVGGGEKLSI.

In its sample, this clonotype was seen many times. CDR3 nucleotide sequence: TGTGCCAGCAGCCAGGGGGACAGGGGGCAGCCCCAGCATTTT. This translates into CASSQGDRGQPQHF. This rearrangement joins TRBV14 to TRBJ1-5, with TRBD1 identical over 11 bases. The CDR3 is 14 residues long. V shed 3 bases, J shed 7 bases, and the junction held 2 bases outside the gene matches. Germline V gene sequence: CDR1 SGHDN, CDR2 FVKESK. The entire variable domain, with the rest obtained from reference TRBV14 and TRBJ1-5, is as follows: EAGVTQFPSHSVIEKGQTVTLRCDPISGHDNLYWYRRVMGKEIKFLLHFVKESKQDESGMPNNRFLAERTGGTYSTLKVQPAELEDSGVYFCASSQGDRGQPQHFGDGTRLSIL.

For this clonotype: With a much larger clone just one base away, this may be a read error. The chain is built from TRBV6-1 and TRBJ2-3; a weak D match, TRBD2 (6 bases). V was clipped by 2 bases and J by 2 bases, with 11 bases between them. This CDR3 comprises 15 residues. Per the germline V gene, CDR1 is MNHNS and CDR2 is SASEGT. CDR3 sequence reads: CASSEHGGDTDTQYF. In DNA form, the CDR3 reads TGTGCCAGCAGTGAACACGGGGGAGACACAGATACGCAGTATTTT.

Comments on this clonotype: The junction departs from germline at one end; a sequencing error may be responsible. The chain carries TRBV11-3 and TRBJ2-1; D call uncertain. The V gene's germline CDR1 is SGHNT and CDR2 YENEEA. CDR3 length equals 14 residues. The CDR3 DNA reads TGTACCAGCAGCGCCGGAAGCACCTACAATGAGCAGTTCTTC. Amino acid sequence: CTSSAGSTYNEQFF.

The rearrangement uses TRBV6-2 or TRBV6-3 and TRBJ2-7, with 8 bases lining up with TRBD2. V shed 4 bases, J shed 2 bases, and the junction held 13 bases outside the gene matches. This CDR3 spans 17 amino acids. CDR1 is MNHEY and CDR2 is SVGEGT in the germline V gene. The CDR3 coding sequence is TGTGCCAGCAGTTTCGCCACGAGTAGCGGGATTCCCTACGAGCAGTACTTC. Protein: CASSFATSSGIPYEQYF.

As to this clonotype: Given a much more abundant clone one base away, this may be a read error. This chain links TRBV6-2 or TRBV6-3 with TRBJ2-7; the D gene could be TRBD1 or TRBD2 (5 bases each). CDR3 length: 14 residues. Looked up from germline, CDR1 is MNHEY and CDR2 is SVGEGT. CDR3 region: CANSLRDGSYEQYF. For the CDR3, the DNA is TGTGCCAACAGTCTCCGGGACGGATCCTACGAGCAGTACTTC.

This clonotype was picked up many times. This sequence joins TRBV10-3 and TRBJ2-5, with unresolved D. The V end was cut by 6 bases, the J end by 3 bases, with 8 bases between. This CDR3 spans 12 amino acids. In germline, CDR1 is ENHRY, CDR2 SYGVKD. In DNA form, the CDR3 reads TGTGCCATCAGCCCCACCGAAGAGACCCAGTACTTC. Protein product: CAISPTEETQYF.

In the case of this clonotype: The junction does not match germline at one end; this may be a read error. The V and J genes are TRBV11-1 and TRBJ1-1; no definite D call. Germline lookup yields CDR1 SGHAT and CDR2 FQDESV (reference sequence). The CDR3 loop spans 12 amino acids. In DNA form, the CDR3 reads TGTGCCAGCAGCTCGAGCAGCGGTAAAGCTTCCTTT. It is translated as CASSSSSGKASF.

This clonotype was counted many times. This chain's CDR3 is CASSLAHKPGRDTIYF. The DNA for the CDR3 is TGTGCCAGCAGTTTAGCGCATAAGCCAGGACGGGACACCATATATTTT. This chain joins TRBV12-3 or TRBV12-4 and TRBJ1-3; D is undetermined. The CDR3 length is 16 residues. Trimming stripped 0 bases from V and 8 bases from J, with 17 bases between.

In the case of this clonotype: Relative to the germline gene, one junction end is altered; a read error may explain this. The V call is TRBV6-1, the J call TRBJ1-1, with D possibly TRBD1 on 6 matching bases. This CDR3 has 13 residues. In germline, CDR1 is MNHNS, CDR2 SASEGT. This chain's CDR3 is CARSPTGYTEAFF. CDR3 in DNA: TGTGCCCGCAGTCCTACAGGGTACACTGAAGCATTCTTT.

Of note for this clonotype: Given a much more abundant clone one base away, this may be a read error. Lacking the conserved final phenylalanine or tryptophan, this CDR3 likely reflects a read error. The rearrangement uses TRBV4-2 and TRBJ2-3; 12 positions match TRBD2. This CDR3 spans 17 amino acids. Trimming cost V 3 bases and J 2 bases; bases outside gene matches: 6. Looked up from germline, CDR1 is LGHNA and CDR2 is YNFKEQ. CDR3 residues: CASSQSRLAGVTDTQYL. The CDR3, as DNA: TGTGCCAGCAGCCAGTCCAGACTAGCGGGAGTCACAGATACGCAGTATCTT.

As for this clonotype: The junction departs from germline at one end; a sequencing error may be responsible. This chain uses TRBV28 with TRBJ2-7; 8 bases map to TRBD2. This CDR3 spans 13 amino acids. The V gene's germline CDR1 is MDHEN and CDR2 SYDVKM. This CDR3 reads CASGAMSSYEQYF. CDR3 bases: TGTGCTAGCGGGGCCATGAGCTCCTATGAGCAGTACTTC.

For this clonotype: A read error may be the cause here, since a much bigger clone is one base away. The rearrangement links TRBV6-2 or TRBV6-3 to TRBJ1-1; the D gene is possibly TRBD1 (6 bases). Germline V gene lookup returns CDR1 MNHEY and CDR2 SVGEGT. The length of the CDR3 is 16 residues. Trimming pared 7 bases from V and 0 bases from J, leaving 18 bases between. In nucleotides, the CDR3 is TGTGCCAGCACCTCGGCACTACAGGGCCTGAACACTGAAGCTTTCTTT. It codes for CASTSALQGLNTEAFF.

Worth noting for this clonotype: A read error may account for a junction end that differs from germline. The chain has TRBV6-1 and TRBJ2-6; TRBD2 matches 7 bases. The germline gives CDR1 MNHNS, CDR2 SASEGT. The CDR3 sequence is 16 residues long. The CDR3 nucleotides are TGTGCCAGCCAGAGCCAGGGAGGGTCTTGGGCCAATGTCCTGACTTTC. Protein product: CASQSQGGSWANVLTF.